This is a list of T cell receptor beta chains from one sample in a study of blood T cell repertoires in COVID-19. TCRdb keeps only in-frame clones here, not all; method: immunoSEQ multiplex PCR. The top ten clones hold roughly 2% of a sample with around 160,000 clones, about 92% of them seen once. Sequencing input: peripheral blood. The receptors were gathered from a woman in her sixties with COVID-19, enrolled during active disease. Both conserved end residues are part of each CDR3. Each record gives: clone size, J gene, V gene, D gene, CDR3 protein, CDR3 DNA. A D gene is named only where the DNA matches it firmly. Clone size, where shown, is once, few, many, or a class for clones that have expanded.

clone_size: .; j_call: TRBJ2-2; v_call: TRBV7-3; d_call: .; cdr3_aa: CASSSYTGELFF; cdr3_nt: TGTGCCAGCAGCTCATACACCGGGGAGCTGTTTTTT
clone_size: once; j_call: TRBJ1-1; v_call: TRBV14; d_call: TRBD1; cdr3_aa: CASSLFAGQGVLNTEAFF; cdr3_nt: TGTGCCAGCAGCCTGTTTGCGGGACAGGGCGTTCTGAACACTGAAGCTTTCTTT
clone_size: .; j_call: TRBJ2-2; v_call: TRBV6-5; d_call: .; cdr3_aa: CASTLDKNTGELFF; cdr3_nt: TGTGCCAGCACCTTGGACAAAAACACCGGGGAGCTGTTTTTT
clone_size: .; j_call: TRBJ1-3; v_call: TRBV7-9; d_call: .; cdr3_aa: CASSLRDFTRSGNTIYF; cdr3_nt: TGTGCCAGCAGCCTACGGGACTTCACGAGATCTGGAAACACCATATATTTT
clone_size: .; j_call: TRBJ1-2; v_call: TRBV19; d_call: .; cdr3_aa: CASSGRTGSLNGYTF; cdr3_nt: TGTGCCAGTAGTGGGCGAACAGGCTCATTGAATGGCTACACCTTC
clone_size: .; j_call: TRBJ1-1; v_call: TRBV5-1; d_call: .; cdr3_aa: CASSLDPGNTEAFF; cdr3_nt: TGCGCCAGCAGCTTGGACCCAGGGAACACTGAAGCTTTCTTT
clone_size: .; j_call: TRBJ2-5; v_call: TRBV10-3; d_call: TRBD1; cdr3_aa: CAISEPDRGLKETQYF; cdr3_nt: TGTGCCATCAGTGAGCCGGACAGGGGGCTTAAAGAGACCCAGTACTTC
clone_size: .; j_call: TRBJ2-2; v_call: TRBV2; d_call: TRBD2; cdr3_aa: CASKVGVGRGTYTGELFF; cdr3_nt: TGTGCCAGCAAAGTCGGGGTGGGGCGGGGGACCTACACCGGGGAGCTGTTTTTT
clone_size: .; j_call: TRBJ1-2; v_call: TRBV14; d_call: .; cdr3_aa: CASSQAGGNYGYTF; cdr3_nt: TGTGCCAGCAGCCAGGCGGGCGGTAACTATGGCTACACCTTC
clone_size: .; j_call: TRBJ1-2; v_call: TRBV10-3; d_call: .; cdr3_aa: CAIRAAFEGGYTF; cdr3_nt: TGTGCCATCCGGGCGGCTTTCGAGGGTGGCTACACCTTC
clone_size: .; j_call: TRBJ2-3; v_call: TRBV5-1; d_call: TRBD2; cdr3_aa: CASSWGTSGGHTDTQYF; cdr3_nt: TGCGCCAGCAGCTGGGGGACTAGCGGGGGGCACACAGATACGCAGTATTTT
clone_size: .; j_call: TRBJ2-1; v_call: TRBV20-1; d_call: .; cdr3_aa: CSASEGGRNEQFF; cdr3_nt: TGCAGTGCTAGTGAGGGGGGGCGCAATGAGCAGTTCTTC
clone_size: .; j_call: TRBJ2-5; v_call: TRBV7-2; d_call: TRBD2; cdr3_aa: CASSLGASGGQETQYF; cdr3_nt: TGTGCCAGCAGCTTAGGGGCTAGCGGGGGCCAAGAGACCCAGTACTTC
clone_size: once; j_call: TRBJ1-5; v_call: TRBV19; d_call: .; cdr3_aa: CASSGPPSRQPQHF; cdr3_nt: TGTGCCAGTAGTGGGCCCCCAAGCCGACAGCCCCAGCATTTT
clone_size: .; j_call: TRBJ1-1; v_call: TRBV6-1; d_call: TRBD1; cdr3_aa: CASSEGTGTFATEAFF; cdr3_nt: TGTGCCAGCAGTGAGGGGACAGGGACATTTGCCACTGAAGCTTTCTTT
clone_size: .; j_call: TRBJ2-1; v_call: TRBV6-5; d_call: .; cdr3_aa: CASSYSRAGNEQFF; cdr3_nt: TGTGCCAGCAGTTACTCGAGGGCAGGCAATGAGCAGTTCTTC
clone_size: .; j_call: TRBJ2-1; v_call: TRBV5-4; d_call: .; cdr3_aa: CASSLTGSGGQFF; cdr3_nt: TGTGCCAGCAGCTTGACGGGCTCCGGAGGGCAGTTCTTC
clone_size: .; j_call: TRBJ1-2; v_call: TRBV2; d_call: .; cdr3_aa: CASTPEGRPFTF; cdr3_nt: TGTGCCAGCACCCCCGAGGGCCGTCCCTTCACCTTC
clone_size: .; j_call: TRBJ1-1; v_call: TRBV7-9; d_call: .; cdr3_aa: CASSLTGPIAYAFF; cdr3_nt: TGTGCCAGCAGCTTAACAGGGCCGATTGCGTATGCTTTCTTT
clone_size: .; j_call: TRBJ2-7; v_call: TRBV7-3; d_call: .; cdr3_aa: CATYEQYF; cdr3_nt: TGTGCCACTTACGAGCAGTACTTC
clone_size: .; j_call: TRBJ2-5; v_call: TRBV6-5; d_call: .; cdr3_aa: CASRPQGQETQYF; cdr3_nt: TGTGCCAGCAGACCACAGGGTCAAGAGACCCAGTACTTC
clone_size: .; j_call: TRBJ2-7; v_call: TRBV6-2/TRBV6-3; d_call: .; cdr3_aa: CASSSGMRASYEQYF; cdr3_nt: TGTGCCAGCAGCTCCGGGATGAGGGCCTCCTACGAGCAGTACTTC
clone_size: .; j_call: TRBJ2-7; v_call: TRBV9; d_call: .; cdr3_aa: CASSVGTGGPYEQYF; cdr3_nt: TGTGCCAGCAGCGTAGGAACAGGCGGTCCCTACGAGCAGTACTTC
clone_size: few; j_call: TRBJ1-1; v_call: TRBV7-3; d_call: .; cdr3_aa: CASSQTGTEAFF; cdr3_nt: TGTGCCAGCAGCCAAACAGGGACTGAAGCTTTCTTT
clone_size: few; j_call: TRBJ1-2; v_call: TRBV18; d_call: TRBD1; cdr3_aa: CASSPGQGARGYGYTF; cdr3_nt: TGTGCCAGCTCACCGGGACAGGGGGCGCGTGGCTATGGCTACACCTTC
clone_size: .; j_call: TRBJ1-2; v_call: TRBV27; d_call: .; cdr3_aa: CASSPSWGDGYTF; cdr3_nt: TGTGCCAGCAGTCCGTCCTGGGGCGACGGCTACACCTTC
clone_size: .; j_call: TRBJ2-1; v_call: TRBV5-4; d_call: .; cdr3_aa: CASSLDPRAYNEQFF; cdr3_nt: TGTGCCAGCAGCTTGGATCCCAGGGCCTACAATGAGCAGTTCTTC
clone_size: .; j_call: TRBJ2-5; v_call: TRBV4-2; d_call: TRBD1; cdr3_aa: CASSQGGDRGGETQYF; cdr3_nt: TGTGCCAGCAGCCAAGGGGGGGACAGGGGCGGAGAGACCCAGTACTTC
clone_size: .; j_call: TRBJ2-5; v_call: TRBV5-5; d_call: .; cdr3_aa: CASSFNTGETQYF; cdr3_nt: TGTGCCAGCAGCTTTAATACGGGGGAGACCCAGTACTTC
clone_size: .; j_call: TRBJ1-1; v_call: TRBV27; d_call: TRBD1; cdr3_aa: CASSKGQGLVAFF; cdr3_nt: TGTGCCAGCAGTAAAGGACAGGGCCTGGTAGCTTTCTTT
clone_size: .; j_call: TRBJ2-7; v_call: TRBV2; d_call: TRBD1; cdr3_aa: CASSWTGTYEQYF; cdr3_nt: TGTGCCAGCAGCTGGACAGGAACCTACGAGCAGTACTTC
clone_size: .; j_call: TRBJ2-1; v_call: TRBV5-1; d_call: TRBD2; cdr3_aa: CASSMRTSGVVDEQFF; cdr3_nt: TGCGCCAGCAGCATGCGGACTAGCGGGGTAGTCGATGAGCAGTTCTTC
clone_size: once; j_call: TRBJ1-3; v_call: TRBV2; d_call: .; cdr3_aa: CASSTTGGSGNTIYF; cdr3_nt: TGTGCCAGCAGTACGACGGGGGGCTCTGGAAACACCATATATTTT
clone_size: .; j_call: TRBJ2-7; v_call: TRBV5-1; d_call: .; cdr3_aa: CASRSLAGSYEQYF; cdr3_nt: TGCGCCAGCAGGTCCCTAGCAGGCTCCTACGAGCAGTACTTC
clone_size: .; j_call: TRBJ1-1; v_call: TRBV6-5; d_call: .; cdr3_aa: CASSLEGSDTEAFF; cdr3_nt: TGTGCCAGCAGCCTGGAGGGCTCGGACACTGAAGCTTTCTTT
clone_size: .; j_call: TRBJ1-1; v_call: TRBV19; d_call: TRBD1; cdr3_aa: CASSIDLRQGFWNTEAFF; cdr3_nt: TGTGCCAGTAGTATAGATCTCAGACAGGGGTTCTGGAACACTGAAGCTTTCTTT
clone_size: .; j_call: TRBJ1-2; v_call: TRBV5-4; d_call: TRBD1; cdr3_aa: CASSRSGGPTGYGYTF; cdr3_nt: TGTGCCAGCAGCCGATCAGGGGGGCCCACCGGCTATGGCTACACCTTC
clone_size: .; j_call: TRBJ1-1; v_call: TRBV7-9; d_call: .; cdr3_aa: CASNLHGNTEAFF; cdr3_nt: TGTGCCAGCAACCTGCACGGGAACACTGAAGCTTTCTTT
clone_size: .; j_call: TRBJ1-4; v_call: TRBV7-6; d_call: .; cdr3_aa: CASSLWQENEKLFF; cdr3_nt: TGTGCCAGCAGCTTATGGCAGGAAAATGAAAAACTGTTTTTT
clone_size: .; j_call: TRBJ2-7; v_call: TRBV10-3; d_call: TRBD1; cdr3_aa: CAISEPGQVSDEQYF; cdr3_nt: TGTGCCATCAGTGAGCCGGGACAGGTTTCCGACGAGCAGTACTTC
clone_size: .; j_call: TRBJ1-2; v_call: TRBV6-2/TRBV6-3; d_call: .; cdr3_aa: CASSYYPDSRDGYTF; cdr3_nt: TGTGCCAGCAGTTACTACCCGGACAGTAGAGATGGCTACACCTTC
clone_size: .; j_call: TRBJ2-3; v_call: TRBV10-3; d_call: TRBD1; cdr3_aa: CAIRRGTGETDTQYF; cdr3_nt: TGTGCCATCCGGAGGGGGACAGGGGAAACAGATACGCAGTATTTT
clone_size: once; j_call: TRBJ2-1; v_call: TRBV21-1; d_call: .; cdr3_aa: CASSKDDRRGYNEQFF; cdr3_nt: TGTGCCAGCAGCAAGGACGATCGGCGGGGGTATAATGAGCAGTTCTTC
clone_size: .; j_call: TRBJ1-1; v_call: TRBV6-1; d_call: TRBD1; cdr3_aa: CASSEAKDREAFF; cdr3_nt: TGTGCCAGCAGTGAAGCAAAGGACAGGGAAGCTTTCTTT
clone_size: .; j_call: TRBJ1-4; v_call: TRBV7-9; d_call: .; cdr3_aa: CASSPGYNEKLFF; cdr3_nt: TGTGCCAGCAGCCCCGGTTATAATGAAAAACTGTTTTTT
clone_size: .; j_call: TRBJ1-5; v_call: TRBV28; d_call: .; cdr3_aa: CASSFSWTGGPGPQHF; cdr3_nt: TGTGCCAGCAGTTTCTCCTGGACGGGGGGTCCGGGGCCCCAGCATTTT
clone_size: once; j_call: TRBJ2-5; v_call: TRBV30; d_call: .; cdr3_aa: CAWSDGMEETQYF; cdr3_nt: TGTGCCTGGAGTGACGGGATGGAAGAGACCCAGTACTTC
clone_size: .; j_call: TRBJ2-3; v_call: TRBV12-5; d_call: .; cdr3_aa: CASGKTDGTDTQYF; cdr3_nt: TGTGCTAGTGGCAAGACAGACGGCACAGATACGCAGTATTTT
clone_size: .; j_call: TRBJ1-2; v_call: TRBV7-2; d_call: .; cdr3_aa: CASSPGTRSYGYTF; cdr3_nt: TGTGCCAGCAGTCCCGGAACGAGGTCCTATGGCTACACCTTC
clone_size: .; j_call: TRBJ2-2; v_call: TRBV4-3; d_call: TRBD1; cdr3_aa: CASSQLTGWVTGELFF; cdr3_nt: TGCGCCAGCAGCCAACTGACAGGGTGGGTTACCGGGGAGCTGTTTTTT
clone_size: .; j_call: TRBJ2-3; v_call: TRBV25-1; d_call: .; cdr3_aa: CASTSFARDTQYF; cdr3_nt: TGTGCCAGCACCTCTTTCGCGAGGGATACGCAGTATTTT
clone_size: .; j_call: TRBJ1-2; v_call: TRBV9; d_call: TRBD1; cdr3_aa: CASSAPLGQAPDYGYTF; cdr3_nt: TGTGCCAGCAGCGCCCCATTGGGACAGGCCCCGGACTATGGCTACACCTTC
clone_size: once; j_call: TRBJ2-7; v_call: TRBV18; d_call: TRBD1; cdr3_aa: CASSPGTGNYEQYF; cdr3_nt: TGTGCCAGCTCACCAGGGACAGGAAACTACGAGCAGTACTTC
clone_size: .; j_call: TRBJ2-3; v_call: TRBV4-1; d_call: TRBD2; cdr3_aa: CASSQAPIISGETDTQYF; cdr3_nt: TGCGCCAGCAGCCAAGCTCCAATCATTAGCGGGGAGACAGATACGCAGTATTTT
clone_size: .; j_call: TRBJ2-3; v_call: TRBV7-2; d_call: TRBD1; cdr3_aa: CASSLAQGFTDTQYF; cdr3_nt: TGTGCCAGCAGCTTAGCACAGGGGTTTACAGATACGCAGTATTTT
clone_size: once; j_call: TRBJ2-1; v_call: TRBV27; d_call: .; cdr3_aa: CASSFQGGGEQFF; cdr3_nt: TGTGCCAGCAGTTTTCAGGGGGGTGGCGAGCAGTTCTTC
clone_size: .; j_call: TRBJ2-5; v_call: TRBV18; d_call: TRBD1; cdr3_aa: CASSADRVETQYF; cdr3_nt: TGTGCCAGCTCAGCAGACAGGGTAGAGACCCAGTACTTC
clone_size: .; j_call: TRBJ1-1; v_call: TRBV7-2; d_call: .; cdr3_aa: CASSVQGYTEAFF; cdr3_nt: TGTGCCAGCAGTGTTCAGGGGTACACTGAAGCTTTCTTT
clone_size: .; j_call: TRBJ1-1; v_call: TRBV4-3; d_call: .; cdr3_aa: CASSQRHVLFF; cdr3_nt: TGCGCCAGCAGCCAACGACACGTTCTCTTCTTT
clone_size: .; j_call: TRBJ2-3; v_call: TRBV6-2/TRBV6-3; d_call: TRBD1; cdr3_aa: CASSYGLQGARYNLDTQYF; cdr3_nt: TGTGCCAGCAGTTATGGTTTACAGGGGGCGCGTTATAACCTGGATACGCAGTATTTT